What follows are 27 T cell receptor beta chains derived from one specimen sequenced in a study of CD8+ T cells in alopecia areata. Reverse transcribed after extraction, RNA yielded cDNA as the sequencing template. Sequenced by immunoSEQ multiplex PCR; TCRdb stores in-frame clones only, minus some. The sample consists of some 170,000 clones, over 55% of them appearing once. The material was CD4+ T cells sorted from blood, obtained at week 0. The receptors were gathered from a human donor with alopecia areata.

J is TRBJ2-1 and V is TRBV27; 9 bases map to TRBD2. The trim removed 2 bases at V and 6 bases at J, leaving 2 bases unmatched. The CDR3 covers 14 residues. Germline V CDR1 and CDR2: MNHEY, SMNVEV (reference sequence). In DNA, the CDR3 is TGTGCCAGCAGTTTAGCGGGGGGGCCCAATGAGCAGTTCTTC. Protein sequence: CASSLAGGPNEQFF.

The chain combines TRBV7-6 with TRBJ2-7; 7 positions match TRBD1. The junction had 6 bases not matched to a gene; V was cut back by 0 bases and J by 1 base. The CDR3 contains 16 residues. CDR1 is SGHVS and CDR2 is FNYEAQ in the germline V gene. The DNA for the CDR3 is TGTGCCAGCAGCTTAGCCAGGGCAGGGGGATCCTACGAGCAGTACTTC. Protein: CASSLARAGGSYEQYF.

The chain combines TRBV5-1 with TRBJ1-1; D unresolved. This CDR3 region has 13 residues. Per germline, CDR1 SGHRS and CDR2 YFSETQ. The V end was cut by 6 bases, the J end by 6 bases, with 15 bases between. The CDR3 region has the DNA TGCGCCAGCAAATTAGATGGTATCGCTGAAGCTTTCTTT. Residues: CASKLDGIAEAFF. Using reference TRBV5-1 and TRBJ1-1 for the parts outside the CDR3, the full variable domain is KAGVTQTPRYLIKTRGQQVTLSCSPISGHRSVSWYQQTPGQGLQFLFEYFSETQRNKGNFPGRFSGRQFSNSRSEMNVSTLELGDSALYLCASKLDGIAEAFFGQGTRLTVV.

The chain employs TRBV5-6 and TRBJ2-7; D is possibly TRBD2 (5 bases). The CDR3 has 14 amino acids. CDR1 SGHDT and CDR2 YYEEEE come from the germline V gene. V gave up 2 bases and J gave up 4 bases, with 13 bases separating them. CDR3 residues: CASSLRRERYEQYF. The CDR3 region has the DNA TGTGCCAGCAGCTTACGAAGGGAGAGGTACGAGCAGTACTTC.

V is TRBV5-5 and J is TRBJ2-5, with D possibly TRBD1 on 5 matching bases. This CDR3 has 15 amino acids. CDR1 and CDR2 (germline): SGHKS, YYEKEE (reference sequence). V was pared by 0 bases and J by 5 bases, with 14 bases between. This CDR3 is CASSLDAGIRETQYF. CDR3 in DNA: TGTGCCAGCAGCTTGGATGCAGGGATTAGGGAGACCCAGTACTTC.

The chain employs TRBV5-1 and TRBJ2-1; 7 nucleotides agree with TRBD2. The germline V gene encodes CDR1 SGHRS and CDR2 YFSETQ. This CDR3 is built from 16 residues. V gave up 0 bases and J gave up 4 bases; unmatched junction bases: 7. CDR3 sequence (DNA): TGCGCCAGCAGCTTGGCGGGGGGAGGAGCTTACAATGAGCAGTTCTTC. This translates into CASSLAGGGAYNEQFF.

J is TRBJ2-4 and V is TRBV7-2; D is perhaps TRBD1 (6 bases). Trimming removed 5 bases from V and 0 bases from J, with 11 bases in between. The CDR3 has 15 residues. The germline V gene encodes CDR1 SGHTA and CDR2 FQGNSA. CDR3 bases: TGTGCCAGCAGCCGGGACAACATAGCCAAAAACATTCAGTACTTC. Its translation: CASSRDNIAKNIQYF. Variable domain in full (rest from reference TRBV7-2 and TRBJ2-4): GAGVSQSPSNKVTEKGKDVELRCDPISGHTALYWYRQSLGQGLEFLIYFQGNSAPDKSGLPSDRFSAERTGGSVSTLTIQRTQQEDSAVYLCASSRDNIAKNIQYFGAGTRLSVL.

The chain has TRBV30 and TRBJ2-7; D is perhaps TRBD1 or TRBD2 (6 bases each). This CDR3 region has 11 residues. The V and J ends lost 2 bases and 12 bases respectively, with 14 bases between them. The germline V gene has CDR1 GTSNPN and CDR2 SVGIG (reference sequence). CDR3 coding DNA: TGTGCCTGGAGTTCCCTGGGGGGCCTGTACTTC. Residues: CAWSSLGGLYF. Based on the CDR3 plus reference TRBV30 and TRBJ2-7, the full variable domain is SQTIHQWPATLVQPVGSPLSLECTVEGTSNPNLYWYRQAAGRGLQLLFYSVGIGQISSEVPQNLSASRPQDRQFILSSKKLLLSDSGFYLCAWSSLGGLYFGPGTRLTVT.

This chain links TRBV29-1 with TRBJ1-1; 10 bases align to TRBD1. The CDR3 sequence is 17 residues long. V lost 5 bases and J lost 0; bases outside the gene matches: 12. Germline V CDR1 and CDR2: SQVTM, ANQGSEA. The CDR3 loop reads CSVLDPGQGNMNTEAFF. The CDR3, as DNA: TGCAGCGTTCTCGACCCGGGACAGGGGAACATGAACACTGAAGCTTTCTTT.

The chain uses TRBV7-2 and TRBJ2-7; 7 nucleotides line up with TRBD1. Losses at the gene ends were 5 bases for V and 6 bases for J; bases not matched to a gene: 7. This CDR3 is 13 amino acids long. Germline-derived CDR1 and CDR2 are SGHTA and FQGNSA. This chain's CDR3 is CASSQTGNREQYF. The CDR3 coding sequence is TGTGCCAGCAGCCAGACAGGGAACCGCGAGCAGTACTTC.

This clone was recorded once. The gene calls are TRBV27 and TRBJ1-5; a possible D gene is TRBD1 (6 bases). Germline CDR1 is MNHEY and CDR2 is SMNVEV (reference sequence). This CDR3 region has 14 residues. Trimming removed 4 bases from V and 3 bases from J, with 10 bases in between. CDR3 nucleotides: TGTGCCAGCAGTTGGAAGGGGGACAATCAGCCCCAGCATTTT. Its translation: CASSWKGDNQPQHF.

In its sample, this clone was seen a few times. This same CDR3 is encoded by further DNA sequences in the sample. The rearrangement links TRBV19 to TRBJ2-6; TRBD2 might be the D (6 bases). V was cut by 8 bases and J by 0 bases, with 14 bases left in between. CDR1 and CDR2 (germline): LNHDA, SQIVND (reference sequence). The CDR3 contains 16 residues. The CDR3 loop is CASSRDSSSGANVLTF. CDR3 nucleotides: TGTGCCAGTTCCCGGGACTCAAGCTCTGGGGCCAACGTCCTGACTTTC.

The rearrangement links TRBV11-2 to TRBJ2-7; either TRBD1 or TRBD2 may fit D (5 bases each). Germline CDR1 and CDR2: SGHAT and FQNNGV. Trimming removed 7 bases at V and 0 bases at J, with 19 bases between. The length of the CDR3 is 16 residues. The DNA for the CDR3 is TGTGCCAGCACCCACAAATTCGGGGCAAGCTCCTACGAGCAGTACTTC. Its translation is CASTHKFGASSYEQYF.

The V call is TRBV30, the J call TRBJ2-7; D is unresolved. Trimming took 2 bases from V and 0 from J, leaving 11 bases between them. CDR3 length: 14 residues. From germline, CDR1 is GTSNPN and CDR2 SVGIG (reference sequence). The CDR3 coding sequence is TGTGCCTGGAGTTCGGACGCGAGCTCCTACGAGCAGTACTTC. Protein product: CAWSSDASSYEQYF.

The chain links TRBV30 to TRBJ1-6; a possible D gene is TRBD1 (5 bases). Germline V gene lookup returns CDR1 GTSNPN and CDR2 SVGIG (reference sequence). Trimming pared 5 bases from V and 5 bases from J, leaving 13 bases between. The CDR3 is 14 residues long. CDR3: CAWSFGTDNSPLHF. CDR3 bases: TGTGCCTGGTCTTTTGGGACGGATAATTCACCCCTCCACTTT.

Here the CDR3 reads CASTGTGGSYEQYF. The DNA for the CDR3 is TGTGCCAGCACGGGGACAGGGGGTTCCTACGAGCAGTACTTC. V usage is TRBV25-1 and J usage is TRBJ2-7; 11 nucleotides line up with TRBD1. From germline, CDR1 is MGHDK and CDR2 SYGVNS. V lost 7 bases and J lost 1; bases outside the gene matches: 3. The CDR3 totals 14 residues.

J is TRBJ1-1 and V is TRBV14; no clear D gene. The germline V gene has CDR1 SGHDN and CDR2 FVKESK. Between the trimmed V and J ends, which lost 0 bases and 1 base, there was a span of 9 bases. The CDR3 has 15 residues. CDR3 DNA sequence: TGTGCCAGCAGCCAAGAGGAGTTTGGGAACACTGAAGCTTTCTTT. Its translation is CASSQEEFGNTEAFF.

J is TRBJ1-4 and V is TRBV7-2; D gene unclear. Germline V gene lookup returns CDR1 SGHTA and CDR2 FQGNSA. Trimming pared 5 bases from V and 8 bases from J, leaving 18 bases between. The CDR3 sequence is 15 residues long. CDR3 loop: CASSTRASSWEKLFF. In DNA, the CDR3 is TGTGCCAGCAGCACCCGGGCCTCCTCGTGGGAAAAACTGTTTTTT.

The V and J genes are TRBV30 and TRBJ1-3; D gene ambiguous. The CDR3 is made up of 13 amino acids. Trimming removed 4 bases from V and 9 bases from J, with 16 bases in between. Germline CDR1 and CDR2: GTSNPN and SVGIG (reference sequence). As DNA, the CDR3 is TGTGCCTGGACCCAAAACCGGGCTACCACCATATATTTT. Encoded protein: CAWTQNRATTIYF.

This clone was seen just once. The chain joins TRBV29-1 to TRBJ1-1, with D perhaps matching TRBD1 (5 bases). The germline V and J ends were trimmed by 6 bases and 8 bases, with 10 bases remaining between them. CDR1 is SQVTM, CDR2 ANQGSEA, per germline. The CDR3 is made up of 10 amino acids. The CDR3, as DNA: TGCAGCGTCGTGTCAGGGGAAGCTTTCTTT. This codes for CSVVSGEAFF.

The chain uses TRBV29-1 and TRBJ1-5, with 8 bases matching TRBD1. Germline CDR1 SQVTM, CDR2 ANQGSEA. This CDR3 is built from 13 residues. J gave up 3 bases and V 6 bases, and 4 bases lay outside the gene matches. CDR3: CSVGTGPNQPQHF. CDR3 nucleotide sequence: TGCAGCGTGGGGACAGGACCCAATCAGCCCCAGCATTTT. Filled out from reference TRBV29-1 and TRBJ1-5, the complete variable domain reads SAVISQKPSRDICQRGTSLTIQCQVDSQVTMMFWYRQQPGQSLTLIATANQGSEATYESGFVIDKFPISRPNLTFSTLTVSNMSPEDSSIYLCSVGTGPNQPQHFGDGTRLSIL.

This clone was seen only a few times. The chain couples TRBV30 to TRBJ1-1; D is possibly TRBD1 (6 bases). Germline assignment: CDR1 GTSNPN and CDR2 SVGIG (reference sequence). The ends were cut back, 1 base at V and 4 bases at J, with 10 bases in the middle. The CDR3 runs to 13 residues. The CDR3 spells CAWSATGFTEAFF. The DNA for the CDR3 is TGTGCCTGGAGTGCGACAGGCTTCACTGAAGCTTTCTTT.

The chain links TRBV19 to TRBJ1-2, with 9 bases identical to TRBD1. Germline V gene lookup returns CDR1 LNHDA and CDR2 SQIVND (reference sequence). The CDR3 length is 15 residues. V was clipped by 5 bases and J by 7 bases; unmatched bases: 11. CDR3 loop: CASSSRTGVMSGYTF. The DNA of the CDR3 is TGTGCCAGTAGTTCGCGGACAGGGGTTATGTCTGGCTACACCTTC.

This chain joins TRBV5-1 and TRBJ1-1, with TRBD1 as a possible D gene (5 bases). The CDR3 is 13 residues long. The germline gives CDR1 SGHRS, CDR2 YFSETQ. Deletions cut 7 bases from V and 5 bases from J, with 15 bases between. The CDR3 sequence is CASGGGSSTEAFF. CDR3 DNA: TGCGCCAGCGGGGGAGGGTCCTCAACTGAAGCTTTCTTT.

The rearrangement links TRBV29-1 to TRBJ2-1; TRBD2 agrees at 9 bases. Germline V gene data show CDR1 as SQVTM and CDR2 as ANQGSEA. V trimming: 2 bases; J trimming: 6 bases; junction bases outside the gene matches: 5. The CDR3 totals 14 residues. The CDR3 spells CSVEFAGGRNEQFF. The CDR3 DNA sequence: TGCAGCGTTGAATTTGCGGGGGGGCGCAATGAGCAGTTCTTC.

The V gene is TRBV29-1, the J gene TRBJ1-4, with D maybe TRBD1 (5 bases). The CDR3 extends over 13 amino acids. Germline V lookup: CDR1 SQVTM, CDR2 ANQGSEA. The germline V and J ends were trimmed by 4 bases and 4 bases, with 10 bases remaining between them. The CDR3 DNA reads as TGCAGCGTTGTGACAGCCCTTAATGAAAAACTGTTTTTT. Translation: CSVVTALNEKLFF.

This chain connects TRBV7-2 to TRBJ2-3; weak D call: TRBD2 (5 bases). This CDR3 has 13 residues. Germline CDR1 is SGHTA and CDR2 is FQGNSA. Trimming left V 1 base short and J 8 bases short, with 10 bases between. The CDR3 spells CASSLGGLATQYF. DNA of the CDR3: TGTGCCAGCAGCTTAGGAGGGCTTGCTACGCAGTATTTT. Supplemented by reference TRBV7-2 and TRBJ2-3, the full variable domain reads GAGVSQSPSNKVTEKGKDVELRCDPISGHTALYWYRQSLGQGLEFLIYFQGNSAPDKSGLPSDRFSAERTGGSVSTLTIQRTQQEDSAVYLCASSLGGLATQYFGPGTRLTVL.